These T cell receptor beta chains were read from a single sample in a study of blood T cell repertoires in COVID-19. Sequenced by immunoSEQ multiplex PCR; TCRdb stores in-frame clones only, minus some. This table holds some 220,000 clones, about 85% found once. Sequencing was performed on peripheral blood. The receptors originated from a man over 45 who had recovered from COVID-19. Both conserved end residues are part of each CDR3. Each record gives: V gene, clone size, J gene, D gene, CDR3 DNA, CDR3 protein. D genes are given only for firm matches. A row's size may be missing; if present it is once, few, many or a size class.

V: TRBV6-5
size: few
J: TRBJ1-2
D: TRBD1
DNA: TGTGCCAGCAGTCGACAGGGAGCGAATGGCTATGGCTACACCTTC
CDR3: CASSRQGANGYGYTF

V: TRBV28
size: NA
J: TRBJ1-5
D: NA
DNA: TGTGCCAGCACCCCGGGAGCTAGCAATCAGCCCCAGCATTTT
CDR3: CASTPGASNQPQHF

V: TRBV5-1
size: NA
J: TRBJ2-7
D: NA
DNA: TGCGCCAGCAGCCGGACCGGCGGGGTTACCTACGAGCAGTACTTC
CDR3: CASSRTGGVTYEQYF

V: TRBV3-1/TRBV3-2
size: NA
J: TRBJ2-1
D: NA
DNA: TGTGCCAGCAGTCAGACCAACAGACGGTTCTTC
CDR3: CASSQTNRRFF

V: TRBV28
size: NA
J: TRBJ2-7
D: TRBD1
DNA: TGTGCCAGCAGTCGATTTTGGGGGACAGGGGGCGGCGAGCAGTACTTC
CDR3: CASSRFWGTGGGEQYF

V: TRBV3-1/TRBV3-2
size: NA
J: TRBJ2-5
D: NA
DNA: TGTGCCAGCAGCCTCCAGGGGCCCGGGACCCAGTACTTC
CDR3: CASSLQGPGTQYF

V: TRBV6-5
size: NA
J: TRBJ2-1
D: NA
DNA: TGTGCCAGCAGCCGAGGAAATGAGGACAATGAGCAGTTCTTC
CDR3: CASSRGNEDNEQFF

V: TRBV7-8
size: NA
J: TRBJ1-6
D: NA
DNA: TGTGCCAGCAGCCCCTGGACAGTAACTAGGGTGGCCTCACCCCTCCACTTT
CDR3: CASSPWTVTRVASPLHF

V: TRBV5-1
size: few
J: TRBJ1-1
D: TRBD1
DNA: TGCGCCAGCAGCCCAACAAGGACAGGGGGCGGTGAAGCTTTCTTT
CDR3: CASSPTRTGGGEAFF

V: TRBV6-5
size: few
J: TRBJ2-7
D: NA
DNA: TGTGCCAGGGCCCAACGGGGCTACGAGCAGTACTTC
CDR3: CARAQRGYEQYF

V: TRBV3-1/TRBV3-2
size: NA
J: TRBJ2-7
D: TRBD2
DNA: TGTGCCAGCAGCCAAGGACTAGCGGCCTACGAGCAGTACTTC
CDR3: CASSQGLAAYEQYF

V: TRBV19
size: NA
J: TRBJ2-6
D: NA
DNA: TGTGCCAGTAGTCAAGGCCGGGGAGAAGGTTCTGGGGCCAACGTCCTGACTTTC
CDR3: CASSQGRGEGSGANVLTF

V: TRBV28
size: NA
J: TRBJ2-5
D: TRBD1
DNA: TGTGCCAGCACCCAGGGGGTTTCTCAAGAGACCCAGTACTTC
CDR3: CASTQGVSQETQYF

V: TRBV2
size: few
J: TRBJ2-2
D: NA
DNA: TGTGCCAGCAGTGATCGGTTCACCGGGGAGCTGTTTTTT
CDR3: CASSDRFTGELFF

V: TRBV5-4
size: NA
J: TRBJ2-5
D: TRBD1
DNA: TGTGCCAGCAGCGGGCAGGGGGCCGGGGAGACCCAGTACTTC
CDR3: CASSGQGAGETQYF

V: TRBV11-2
size: NA
J: TRBJ2-5
D: NA
DNA: TGTGCCAGCAGCTGGGGAGAAAAGACCCAGTACTTC
CDR3: CASSWGEKTQYF

V: TRBV11-3
size: once
J: TRBJ1-2
D: NA
DNA: TGTGCCAGCAGACTCTTCCCCGGGGGTGTCACCTATGGCTACACCTTC
CDR3: CASRLFPGGVTYGYTF

V: TRBV5-1
size: NA
J: TRBJ1-6
D: NA
DNA: TGCGCCAGCAGCTTGGATACCGGGACAAGGAATTCACCCCTCCACTTT
CDR3: CASSLDTGTRNSPLHF

V: TRBV10-2
size: NA
J: TRBJ2-1
D: TRBD2
DNA: TGCGCCAGCAGTCCCCGACTAGCGGGAGGGCCGTTCTTC
CDR3: CASSPRLAGGPFF

V: TRBV7-6
size: NA
J: TRBJ1-3
D: NA
DNA: TGTGCCAGCAGCCCGGACACCCGCTCTGGAAACACCATATATTTT
CDR3: CASSPDTRSGNTIYF

V: TRBV18
size: NA
J: TRBJ1-1
D: NA
DNA: TGTGCCAGCTCACCGCAGGGCCTGTGGAACACTGAAGCTTTCTTT
CDR3: CASSPQGLWNTEAFF

V: TRBV28
size: NA
J: TRBJ2-2
D: NA
DNA: TGTGCCACCACAGAGACCGGGGAGCTGTTTTTT
CDR3: CATTETGELFF

V: TRBV9
size: NA
J: TRBJ2-3
D: NA
DNA: TGTGCCAGCAGCGTATCCAGTGAGGCAGATACGCAGTATTTT
CDR3: CASSVSSEADTQYF

V: TRBV27
size: NA
J: TRBJ1-2
D: TRBD1
DNA: TGTGCCAGCAGTCCACGACAGGGGAACTATGGCTACACCTTC
CDR3: CASSPRQGNYGYTF

V: TRBV5-8
size: NA
J: TRBJ2-6
D: TRBD1
DNA: TGTGCCAGCAGTACTGGGACAGGGTTCTCTGGGGCCAACGTCCTGACTTTC
CDR3: CASSTGTGFSGANVLTF

V: TRBV7-8
size: NA
J: TRBJ1-5
D: TRBD1
DNA: TGTGCCAGCGGACAGGGGGCCAATCAGCCCCAGCATTTT
CDR3: CASGQGANQPQHF

V: TRBV27
size: NA
J: TRBJ1-4
D: TRBD1
DNA: TGTGCCAGCAGTCCGGACGTTCCCAGGGGGCGCGGTGAAAAACTGTTTTTT
CDR3: CASSPDVPRGRGEKLFF

V: TRBV7-9
size: NA
J: TRBJ2-2
D: NA
DNA: TGTGCCAGCAGCCAACTTCAGGGCACCGGGGAGCTGTTTTTT
CDR3: CASSQLQGTGELFF

V: TRBV6-5
size: NA
J: TRBJ2-1
D: TRBD2
DNA: TGTGCCAGCAGACGGGAGGGACTAGGAGACAATGAGCAGTTCTTC
CDR3: CASRREGLGDNEQFF

V: TRBV11-2
size: NA
J: TRBJ2-3
D: NA
DNA: TGTGCCAGCAGTTCTCCCCAGGGCCGATCGGGAGATACGCAGTATTTT
CDR3: CASSSPQGRSGDTQYF

V: TRBV6-6
size: NA
J: TRBJ1-5
D: TRBD1
DNA: TGTGCCAGCAGTTACTCCGCCGGACAGGCTAATCAGCCCCAGCATTTT
CDR3: CASSYSAGQANQPQHF

V: TRBV27
size: NA
J: TRBJ2-7
D: NA
DNA: TGTGCCAGCAGTTTGACTCTACCCCCTATTGACGAGCAGTACTTC
CDR3: CASSLTLPPIDEQYF

V: TRBV2
size: NA
J: TRBJ2-5
D: TRBD1
DNA: TGTGCCAGCAGTGACGGGGACAGGGAATGGGAGACCCAGTACTTC
CDR3: CASSDGDREWETQYF

V: TRBV7-8
size: NA
J: TRBJ2-1
D: TRBD1
DNA: TGTGCCAGCAGCTTAGAGGGGGCCAGGGGGAACAATGAGCAGTTCTTC
CDR3: CASSLEGARGNNEQFF

V: TRBV6-2/TRBV6-3
size: NA
J: TRBJ1-5
D: NA
DNA: TGTGCCAGCAGTTACTCAGGGGTAGCTAGCAATCAGCCCCAGCATTTT
CDR3: CASSYSGVASNQPQHF

V: TRBV10-1
size: NA
J: TRBJ1-4
D: NA
DNA: TGCGCCAGCAGTGAGTCAGGAAGAATGGGCGAAAAACTGTTTTTT
CDR3: CASSESGRMGEKLFF

V: TRBV6-5
size: NA
J: TRBJ2-3
D: NA
DNA: TGTGCCAGCAGCCCCGTAGGCACAGATACGCAGTATTTT
CDR3: CASSPVGTDTQYF

V: TRBV3-1/TRBV3-2
size: NA
J: TRBJ1-3
D: NA
DNA: TGTGCCAGCAGCGACGTGAGGGCGCGAGGAAACACCATATATTTT
CDR3: CASSDVRARGNTIYF

V: TRBV15
size: NA
J: TRBJ1-2
D: NA
DNA: TGTGCCACCAGCAGCTATATTACCCCCCGGGGCTACACCTTC
CDR3: CATSSYITPRGYTF

V: TRBV28
size: many
J: TRBJ2-3
D: NA
DNA: TGTGCCAGCAGTCCACAGGGATCCGGCACAGATACGCAGTATTTT
CDR3: CASSPQGSGTDTQYF

V: TRBV18
size: NA
J: TRBJ1-1
D: TRBD1
DNA: TGTGCCAGCTCATCAGCGGGACAGGGGGTCACTGAAGCTTTCTTT
CDR3: CASSSAGQGVTEAFF

V: TRBV6-5
size: NA
J: TRBJ2-5
D: NA
DNA: TGTGCCAGCTCCCGGGGGGAGACCCAGTACTTC
CDR3: CASSRGETQYF

V: TRBV3-1/TRBV3-2
size: many
J: TRBJ1-6
D: NA
DNA: TGTGCCAGCACCAACAGGGCTCAAGGGTCACCCCTCCACTTT
CDR3: CASTNRAQGSPLHF

V: TRBV19
size: NA
J: TRBJ2-7
D: TRBD2
DNA: TGTGCCAGTAGTGATCGGGGGGAAACCTACGAGCAGTACTTC
CDR3: CASSDRGETYEQYF

V: TRBV7-2
size: NA
J: TRBJ1-4
D: NA
DNA: TGTGCCAGCAGCCAGGCTGGGGCAGGGAATAATGAAAAACTGTTTTTT
CDR3: CASSQAGAGNNEKLFF

V: TRBV27
size: NA
J: TRBJ1-1
D: TRBD1
DNA: TGTGCCAGCAGGGCTCTTGGGACAGTGAACACTGAAGCTTTCTTT
CDR3: CASRALGTVNTEAFF

V: TRBV5-1
size: NA
J: TRBJ2-3
D: NA
DNA: TGCGCCAGCATCCGGGACACTAGCACAGATACGCAGTATTTT
CDR3: CASIRDTSTDTQYF

V: TRBV5-1
size: NA
J: TRBJ2-2
D: TRBD2
DNA: TGCGCCAGCAGCAACCGCTATAGCGGGGAGGGCGGGGAGCTGTTTTTT
CDR3: CASSNRYSGEGGELFF

V: TRBV12-3/TRBV12-4
size: NA
J: TRBJ1-1
D: NA
DNA: TGTGCCAGCAGTTTCGGGGTGGGAGCTTTCTTT
CDR3: CASSFGVGAFF

V: TRBV18
size: NA
J: TRBJ1-2
D: NA
DNA: TGTGCCAGCTCCCAAGGACTGAAGGAGTATGGCTACACCTTC
CDR3: CASSQGLKEYGYTF

V: TRBV19
size: NA
J: TRBJ1-3
D: NA
DNA: TGTGCCAGTAGTATATCAGGGGTTATTGGAAACACCATATATTTT
CDR3: CASSISGVIGNTIYF

V: TRBV30
size: NA
J: TRBJ1-5
D: NA
DNA: TGTGCCTGGAGTGTCGGGAATACGAACAATCAGCCCCAGCATTTT
CDR3: CAWSVGNTNNQPQHF

V: TRBV15
size: NA
J: TRBJ2-7
D: NA
DNA: TGTGCCACCAGCAGAGATTTAGTTACGTCCACCTACGAGCAGTACTTC
CDR3: CATSRDLVTSTYEQYF

V: TRBV24-1
size: medium-sized
J: TRBJ1-5
D: NA
DNA: TGTGCCACCAGTAAGGGGTTCGGTAGCAATCAGCCCCAGCATTTT
CDR3: CATSKGFGSNQPQHF

V: TRBV11-2
size: NA
J: TRBJ1-4
D: NA
DNA: TGTGCCAGCAGCGAAGACTCTCGGATAGAAAAACTGTTTTTT
CDR3: CASSEDSRIEKLFF

V: TRBV5-6
size: NA
J: TRBJ2-1
D: NA
DNA: TGTGCCAGCAGCTTGTTCGGGATCGGTATCTATGAGCAGTTCTTC
CDR3: CASSLFGIGIYEQFF

V: TRBV10-3
size: NA
J: TRBJ1-1
D: NA
DNA: TGTGCCATCAGGTTCGGGGGGGCGACTGAAGCTTTCTTT
CDR3: CAIRFGGATEAFF

V: TRBV28
size: once
J: TRBJ1-4
D: TRBD1
DNA: TGTGCCACCCTTACAGGGGTCAATAATGAAAAACTGTTTTTT
CDR3: CATLTGVNNEKLFF

V: TRBV18
size: NA
J: TRBJ2-5
D: TRBD2
DNA: TGTGCCAGCTCCCCGGGACTAAAGAACCAAGAGACCCAGTACTTC
CDR3: CASSPGLKNQETQYF